One sample yielded the 20 T cell receptor beta chains listed below, sequenced in a study of shared clonotypes between healthy human individuals. TCRdb keeps only in-frame clones here, not all; method: immunoSEQ multiplex PCR. This sample has around 450,000 clones, with about four fifths found just once. The sample was PBMCs. The origin of the receptors is a woman between 40 and 55 years old in good health. Some clones in this sample may be carry-over from other donors' samples.

The chain links TRBV2 to TRBJ2-1; 8 bases agree with TRBD2. There are 18 residues in the CDR3. Germline CDR1 reads SNHLY; CDR2 reads FYNNEI. Trimming cost V 2 bases and J 1 base; bases outside gene matches: 10. The CDR3 coding sequence is TGTGCCAGCAGTGAACGGGGGACCGGGAGGGGGTCCTACAATGAGCAGTTCTTC. As protein: CASSERGTGRGSYNEQFF.

The chain combines TRBV5-4 with TRBJ2-5; no reliable D call. Trimming pared 4 bases from V and 3 bases from J, leaving 19 bases between. Germline CDR1 SGHNT, CDR2 YYREEE (reference sequence). The CDR3 consists of 16 residues. The DNA of the CDR3 is TGTGCCAGCAGCCCGGACCAGACAATTGGGGAAGAGACCCAGTACTTC. Translating it yields CASSPDQTIGEETQYF.

V gene TRBV30 combines with J gene TRBJ1-5; D possibly corresponds to TRBD1 (6 bases). With 3 bases removed from V and 6 bases from J, the gap between germline ends came to 12 bases. The length of the CDR3 is 13 residues. The germline V gene has CDR1 GTSNPN and CDR2 SVGIG (reference sequence). CDR3 nucleotides: TGTGCCTGGAGCGAACAGGGATCTCAGCCCCAGCATTTT. This codes for CAWSEQGSQPQHF.

The chain links TRBV5-6 to TRBJ1-3; D gene uncertain. The V gene lost 4 bases and the J gene lost 0 bases, with 14 bases spanning the gap. Germline V gene data show CDR1 as SGHDT and CDR2 as YYEEEE. The CDR3 length is 16 residues. CDR3 residues: CASSELARGSGNTIYF. CDR3 DNA sequence: TGTGCCAGCAGCGAGCTGGCCCGGGGCTCTGGAAACACCATATATTTT.

This sequence joins TRBV5-1 and TRBJ1-1; D gene unclear. The CDR3 contains 15 residues. Germline V gene data show CDR1 as SGHRS and CDR2 as YFSETQ. V lost 0 bases, J lost 4 bases, and 13 bases lay in between. The DNA for the CDR3 is TGCGCCAGCAGCTTGGCCAATACGCTTCGCACTGAAGCTTTCTTT. This encodes CASSLANTLRTEAFF.

The chain links TRBV7-3 to TRBJ2-1; D ambiguous. Deletions cut 1 base from V and 0 bases from J, with 7 bases between. The CDR3 runs 15 residues. The V gene's germline CDR1 is SGHTA and CDR2 FQGTGA. The CDR3 DNA is TGTGCCAGCAGCTTAAGTGGGGACTCCTACAATGAGCAGTTCTTC. Its translation is CASSLSGDSYNEQFF.

The gene calls are TRBV9 and TRBJ2-5, with 10 bases matching TRBD2. Germline CDR1 reads SGDLS; CDR2 reads YYNGEE. This CDR3 region has 17 residues. Trimming at V came to 2 bases and at J to 4 bases, leaving 11 bases not matched to a gene. The CDR3 spells CASSVGLAVTLGETQYF. The CDR3 nucleotides are TGTGCCAGCAGCGTCGGACTAGCGGTTACCCTGGGAGAGACCCAGTACTTC.

This rearrangement joins TRBV10-2 to TRBJ2-7; D gene uncertain. Germline CDR1 and CDR2: WSHSY and SAAADI. The CDR3 consists of 18 residues. Trimming shortened V by 4 bases and J by 0 bases, and 22 bases separated the two germline ends. The DNA of the CDR3 is TGCGCCAGCAGTGGGGGTGGCGTCTACCTGATGAGCTCCTACGAGCAGTACTTC. This codes for CASSGGGVYLMSSYEQYF.

The gene calls are TRBV5-1 and TRBJ2-1, with 10 positions matching TRBD2. Trimming removed 4 bases from V and 4 bases from J; junction bases left unmatched: 11. The CDR3 sequence is 17 residues long. Germline V gene sequence: CDR1 SGHRS, CDR2 YFSETQ. The DNA of the CDR3 is TGCGCCAGCAGCAGAAGGGCCCTAGCGGGAGTTTACAATGAGCAGTTCTTC. Translated: CASSRRALAGVYNEQFF.

This chain connects TRBV18 to TRBJ2-3; TRBD2 aligns across 8 bases. J lost 3 bases, V lost 6 bases, and 11 bases had no gene match. The CDR3 extends over 16 amino acids. Germline V gene sequence: CDR1 KGHSH, CDR2 LQKENI. CDR3: CASSPEAGVVTDTQYF. DNA of the CDR3: TGTGCCAGCTCTCCAGAAGCGGGAGTAGTTACAGATACGCAGTATTTT.

This clone was found once. CDR3 nucleotides: TGTGCCAGCAGCCGACTAGCGGGGGGAGGAGATACGCAGTATTTT. Its protein product is CASSRLAGGGDTQYF. This sequence joins TRBV6-4 and TRBJ2-3, with 13 positions matching TRBD2. In germline, CDR1 is MRHNA, CDR2 SNTAGT. V trimming: 6 bases; J trimming: 5 bases; junction bases outside the gene matches: 5. The CDR3 length is 15 residues.

The sample holds one count of this clone. This sequence joins TRBV19 and TRBJ1-2; 9 bases agree with TRBD1. V lost 6 bases, J lost 0 bases, and 11 bases stayed unmatched. CDR3 length equals 17 residues. Germline V lookup: CDR1 LNHDA, CDR2 SQIVND (reference sequence). In nucleotides, the CDR3 is TGTGCCAGTAGCAACACGGGACAGGGCCGATCTAACTATGGCTACACCTTC. Translation gives CASSNTGQGRSNYGYTF.

V gene TRBV20-1 combines with J gene TRBJ1-1; D unresolved. The germline CDR1 and CDR2 sequences are DFQATT and SNEGSKA (reference sequence). Trimming took off 2 bases at V and 5 bases at J, with 6 bases between the two ends. The CDR3 runs 11 residues. In DNA form, the CDR3 reads TGCAGTGCTAGAAGGTGGACTGAAGCTTTCTTT. Amino acids: CSARRWTEAFF.

This clone appeared a single time. The genes are TRBV6-1 and TRBJ1-2; no clear D. The V end lost 6 bases, the J end lost 8 bases, and 10 bases lay between the germline ends. CDR1 is MNHNS, CDR2 SASEGT, per germline. This CDR3 region has 11 residues. The CDR3 coding sequence is TGTGCCAGCAGGCAGGCGGACGGCTACACCTTC. Protein sequence: CASRQADGYTF.

The chain recombines TRBV5-8 with TRBJ2-5; 13 bases are shared with TRBD2. V dropped 5 bases and J dropped 3; count of bases not matched to a gene: 7. Germline CDR1 reads SGHTS; CDR2 reads YDEGEE. CDR3 length equals 16 residues. For the CDR3, the DNA is TGTGCCAGCAGTGTGGGACTAGCGGGACAGGAAGAGACCCAGTACTTC. Protein sequence: CASSVGLAGQEETQYF.

V is TRBV4-2 and J is TRBJ2-6, with a possible D match to TRBD1 (5 bases). Germline values: CDR1 LGHNA, CDR2 YNFKEQ. The CDR3 contains 13 residues. Trimming took 2 bases from V and 12 from J, leaving 11 bases between them. The CDR3 coding sequence is TGTGCCAGCAGCCAAACAGGCTCGGTCGTCCTGACTTTC. As protein: CASSQTGSVVLTF.

This clone came up a few times. This CDR3 is also generated by other DNA sequences in the sample. The genes are TRBV11-2 and TRBJ2-5, with D unclear. CDR1 and CDR2 from the germline V gene are SGHAT and FQNNGV. The germline V and J ends were trimmed by 5 bases and 0 bases, with 7 bases remaining between them. CDR3 size: 13 residues. The DNA for the CDR3 is TGTGCCAGCAGCCTCCAGTACCAAGAGACCCAGTACTTC. Amino acid sequence: CASSLQYQETQYF.

This chain connects TRBV19 to TRBJ2-1; 10 positions match TRBD1. There are 16 residues in the CDR3. J was trimmed by 6 bases and V by 5 bases; bases with no gene match: 10. Germline lookup yields CDR1 LNHDA and CDR2 SQIVND (reference sequence). As DNA, the CDR3 is TGTGCCAGTAGTGAACCGGGACAGGGGTCCCGCAATGAGCAGTTCTTC. Its translation: CASSEPGQGSRNEQFF.

The chain links TRBV7-9 to TRBJ2-3; 12 bases are a match to TRBD2. V was pared by 5 bases and J by 2 bases, with 2 bases of the junction left unmatched. The CDR3 loop spans 15 amino acids. CDR1 is SEHNR and CDR2 is FQNEAQ in the germline V gene (reference sequence). CDR3 in DNA: TGTGCCAGCAGCCGGACTAGCGGGGCCACAGATACGCAGTATTTT. Amino acids: CASSRTSGATDTQYF.

The V call is TRBV6-5, the J call TRBJ2-7; D remains ambiguous. Germline values: CDR1 MNHEY, CDR2 SVGAGI. The V end lost 5 bases, the J end lost 2 bases, and 7 bases lay between the germline ends. The CDR3 is made up of 12 amino acids. The DNA for the CDR3 is TGTGCCAGCAGTGATTTGCCCTACGAGCAGTACTTC. Its translation: CASSDLPYEQYF.